One sample yielded the 4 T cell receptor beta chains listed below, sequenced in a study of T cells after yellow fever vaccination. MiXCR was run by TCRdb on the 5' RACE reads, yielding one entry per CDR3 protein. The table lists some 340,000 distinct CDR3 sequences, roughly 4.3% of them singletons. Specimen: PBMCs, collected 5 days after the yellow fever booster vaccination. All receptors come from a man between 18 and 29 years old who received the YFV17D yellow fever vaccine.

This clonotype was recorded many times. A much more abundant neighbour one base away suggests this may be a read error. This chain connects TRBV24-1 to TRBJ2-2; no clear D. There are 15 residues in the CDR3. The germline CDR1 and CDR2 sequences are KGHDR and SFDVKD. The germline V and J ends were trimmed by 3 bases and 4 bases, with 11 bases remaining between them. The chain's CDR3 is CATSDTRAGTGELFF. For the CDR3, the DNA is TGTGCCACCAGTGATACCCGGGCCGGCACCGGGGAGCTGTTTTTT.

In this sample, this clonotype turned up a few times. With a much larger clone just one base away, this may be a read error. V is TRBV12-3 or TRBV12-4 and J is TRBJ2-2; tentative D call: TRBD1 (5 bases). The CDR3 has 13 amino acids. Trimming removed 4 bases from V and 3 bases from J, with 6 bases in between. The CDR3 coding sequence is TGTGCCAGCAGTTCCAGGGACACCGGGGAGCTGTTTTTT. Residues: CASSSRDTGELFF.

The V gene is TRBV12-3 or TRBV12-4, the J gene TRBJ2-7; D perhaps matches TRBD2 (5 bases). The CDR3 has 15 residues. V was trimmed by 0 bases and J by 3 bases, leaving 12 bases between them. CDR3 sequence reads: CASSLARALYYEQYF. CDR3 DNA: TGTGCCAGCAGTTTAGCGCGGGCACTCTACTACGAGCAGTACTTC.

This clonotype was found a few times. CDR3 region: CASSLAGQLAVGGYTF. Here the CDR3 DNA reads TGCGCCAGCAGCTTGGCCGGCCAGTTGGCGGTTGGTGGCTACACCTTC. The gene calls are TRBV5-1 and TRBJ1-2; D is unresolved. From germline, CDR1 is SGHRS and CDR2 YFSETQ. Between the trimmed V and J ends, which lost 0 bases and 7 bases, there was a span of 19 bases. The CDR3 is made up of 16 amino acids.